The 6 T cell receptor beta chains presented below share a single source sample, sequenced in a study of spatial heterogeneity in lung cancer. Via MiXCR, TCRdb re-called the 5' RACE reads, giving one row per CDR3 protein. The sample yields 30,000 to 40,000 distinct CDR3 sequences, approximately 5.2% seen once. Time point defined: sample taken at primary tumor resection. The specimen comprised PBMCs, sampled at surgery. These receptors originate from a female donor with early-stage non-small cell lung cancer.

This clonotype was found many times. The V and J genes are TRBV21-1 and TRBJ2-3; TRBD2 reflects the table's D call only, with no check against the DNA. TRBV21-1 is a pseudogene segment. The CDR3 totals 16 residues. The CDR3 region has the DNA TGTGCCAGCAGAAGCACCGGGAGGCAAAGCACAGATACGCAGTATTTT. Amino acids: CASRSTGRQSTDTQYF.

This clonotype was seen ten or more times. CDR3 in amino acids: CASSLGQYEQYF. The CDR3 bases are TGTGCCAGCAGCTTAGGGCAGTACGAGCAGTACTTC. V is TRBV7-6 and J is TRBJ2-7; unclear D gene. The V gene's germline CDR1 is SGHVS and CDR2 FNYEAQ. The CDR3 runs 12 residues. V shed 1 base and J shed 4 bases, with 5 bases lying between them. The whole variable domain, filled in from reference TRBV7-6 and TRBJ2-7, reads GAGVSQSPRYKVTKRGQDVALRCDPISGHVSLYWYRQALGQGPEFLTYFNYEAQQDKSGLPNDRFSAERPEGSISTLTIQRTEQRDSAMYRCASSLGQYEQYFGPGTRLTVT.

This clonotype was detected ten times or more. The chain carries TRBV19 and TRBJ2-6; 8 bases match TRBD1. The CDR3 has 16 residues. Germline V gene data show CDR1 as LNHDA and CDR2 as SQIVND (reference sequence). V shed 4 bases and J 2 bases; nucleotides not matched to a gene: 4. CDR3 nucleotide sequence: TGTGCCAGTAGTACGGACAGGGAGGCTGGGGCCAACGTCCTGACTTTC. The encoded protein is CASSTDREAGANVLTF.

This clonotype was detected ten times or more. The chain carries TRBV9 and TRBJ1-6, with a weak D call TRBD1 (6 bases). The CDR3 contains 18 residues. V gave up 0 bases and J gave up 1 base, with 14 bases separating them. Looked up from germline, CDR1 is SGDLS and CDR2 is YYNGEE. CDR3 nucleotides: TGTGCCAGCAGCGTAGACCCAATCGGACAGTCCTATAATTCACCCCTCCACTTT. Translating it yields CASSVDPIGQSYNSPLHF.

The CDR3 region has the DNA TGTGCCAGCAGTTTTCTCGGGATAATCAATCAGCCCCAGCATTTT. Translating gives CASSFLGIINQPQHF. The chain couples TRBV28 to TRBJ1-5; no definite D call. The germline V gene encodes CDR1 MDHEN and CDR2 SYDVKM. V lost 3 bases, J lost 3 bases, and 12 bases lay in between. The CDR3 spans 15 residues.

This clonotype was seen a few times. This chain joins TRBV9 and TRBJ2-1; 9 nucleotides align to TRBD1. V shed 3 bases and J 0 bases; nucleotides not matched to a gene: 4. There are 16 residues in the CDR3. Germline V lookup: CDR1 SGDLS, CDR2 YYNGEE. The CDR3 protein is CASSAAGQGSYNEQFF. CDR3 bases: TGTGCCAGCAGCGCGGCGGGACAGGGCTCCTACAATGAGCAGTTCTTC. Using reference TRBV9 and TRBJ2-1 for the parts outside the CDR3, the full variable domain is DSGVTQTPKHLITATGQRVTLRCSPRSGDLSVYWYQQSLDQGLQFLIQYYNGEERAKGNILERFSAQQFPDLHSELNLSSLELGDSALYFCASSAAGQGSYNEQFFGPGTRLTVL.